One T cell receptor beta chain is described in this entry. Its specificity is unknown. TCRdb keeps only in-frame clones here, not all; method: immunoSEQ multiplex PCR. Of about 19,000 clones listed, roughly 91% are singletons. The sample comes from a study of B cell selection in AIRE deficiency. Regarding the study as a whole: Patient Tconv and Treg cells showed healthy-like TCRBV usage, CDR3 length, diversity.

Trimming pared 5 bases from V and 0 bases from J, leaving 5 bases between. CDR1 is PRHDT, CDR2 FYEKMQ, per germline (reference sequence). This CDR3 spans 13 amino acids. The regulatory T cell sort gate was CD4+CD25hiCD127low/negative. This chain uses TRBV13 with TRBJ2-4; no reliable D call. Sequencing was carried out using CD4+CD25+ Tregs sorted from PBMCs. The source is a human donor in good health. Written as DNA, the CDR3 is TGTGCCAGCAGCCTTCTAGCCAAAAACATTCAGTACTTC. Protein product: CASSLLAKNIQYF.